This T cell receptor (beta chain) was identified during a study of T cell responses to AZD1222 COVID-19 vaccine (dated by TCRdb to the early 2020s). Looking at the study overall: TCR sequencing was performed for some 250 trial participants, of whom 207 were given two doses of AZD1222 and around 25 were given two doses of MenACWY control vaccine. Trial participants were enrolled by age into subgroups of 18-55, 56-69 and 70-plus years, and around 140, 26 and 57 TCR-sequenced participants, respectively, were included in these subgroups. What the research found in general, with its limitations: Conclusions about previously exposed vaccinees were limited because only six AZD1222 recipients were SARS-CoV-2 seropositive at baseline. After two AZD1222 doses, spike-specific TCR breadth and depth were significantly higher than at day 0 and than in MenACWY recipients. Epitopes outside the regions mutated in the B.1.351 and B.1.1.7 variants were reportedly recognized by nearly half of the unique spike-specific TCRs. Because no day 14 peak-response samples were available, repertoires were characterized only after the peak T cell response. CD4 TCRs associated with the vaccine covered the entire spike protein, and the dominant responses were in regions 160-218 and 743-854. In the small 56-69-year group, the increase in depth fell short of significance, most likely because of low power. Participants were mostly white British, with more females than males. The authors suggested clonal diversity may have been underestimated.

Comment on this clone: Its antigen is still unknown. Base qualities are not recorded, but no much larger clone differs from it by a single base.

The CDR3 regions of human TCRbeta chains were analyzed by immunosequencing. The authors' analysis ran thus. Repertoire TCRs were checked for matches against a reference library of SARS-CoV-2-specific TCRs that had been generated using the MIRA antigen-specificity platform. Breadth was defined as the fraction of unique TCRs that were SARS-CoV-2-associated, and depth was defined as the fraction of total T cells that were SARS-CoV-2-associated. Using the MIRA data, every spike-specific TCR was mapped to the spike region that the TCR reacted to and assigned to either a CD4 or a CD8 class. Log10-transformed breadth and depth values were compared by one-way ANOVA with Sidak's multiple comparisons tests. In TCRdb, the immuneACCESS table is reduced to in-frame sequences with V and J assigned. These tables do not hold every clone; where another copy was compared, an unresolved V gene accounts for under half, and the others remain unexplained. V and J calls and clone size are those listed in that table; D and trimming were worked out from the DNA. The sample records fewer than 150,000 clones, roughly nine tenths of which are singletons. The top ten clonotypes cover roughly 1.7% of the sample.

Taken with the paper, the label for time point translates to: about 28 days (+/-7) after the second vaccine dose. AZD1222 recipients given second doses at about 4 weeks or at about 12 weeks were pooled, since spike-specific TCR depth and breadth were not found to differ between the two schedules. The vaccinee samples were drawn from two UK trials, COV001 and COV002, one of which was a single-blind randomized controlled phase 2/3 trial testing AZD1222 (ChAdOx1 nCoV-19) in healthy adults. For TCRbeta chain sequencing, PBMC samples were collected from trial participants at day 0 and at day 28 after the second dose. The germline V gene (reference sequence) provides CDR1 LGHDT and CDR2 YNNKEL. Its CDR3 holds 15 amino acids, cysteine through phenylalanine. Here the CDR3 DNA is all that survives: 45 bases in frame from base 1. Trimmed from V: 7 bases; trimmed from J: 4 bases; junction bases lacking a gene match: 10.

Recombination linked TRBV3-1 (or the pseudogene TRBV3-2) to TRBJ2-4; 7 central bases correspond to TRBD1. Sequenced material: peripheral blood, taken 28 days after the second AZD1222 dose. The TCR originated in an adult who received the AZD1222 COVID-19 vaccine. In nucleotides, the sequence is TGTGCCAGCACCAATCACCGGGACAGAAAAAACATTCAGTACTTC. Its amino acids are CASTNHRDRKNIQYF.